This T cell receptor beta chain was identified in a study of blood T cell repertoires in COVID-19. Some clones are missing from TCRdb's copy, which holds only in-frame ones; the method was immunoSEQ multiplex PCR. The sample gives about 100,000 clones, roughly nine tenths of which show up once; 7.4% is in the top ten. This CDR3 has 15 residues. The germline V gene encodes CDR1 SGHRS and CDR2 YFSETQ. With V trimmed by 4 bases and J by 2 bases, 5 bases remained unmatched. This chain joins TRBV5-1 and TRBJ2-3; 9 nucleotides match TRBD1. The source is a man aged 30 to 45 in a cohort sampled during active COVID-19. The sequenced sample consisted of peripheral blood. The CDR3 DNA reads as TGCGCCAGCAGCCCGGGACAGGGTACCACAGATACGCAGTATTTT. It translates to CASSPGQGTTDTQYF. The full variable domain, rest sourced from reference TRBV5-1 and TRBJ2-3, is KAGVTQTPRYLIKTRGQQVTLSCSPISGHRSVSWYQQTPGQGLQFLFEYFSETQRNKGNFPGRFSGRQFSNSRSEMNVSTLELGDSALYLCASSPGQGTTDTQYFGPGTRLTVL.